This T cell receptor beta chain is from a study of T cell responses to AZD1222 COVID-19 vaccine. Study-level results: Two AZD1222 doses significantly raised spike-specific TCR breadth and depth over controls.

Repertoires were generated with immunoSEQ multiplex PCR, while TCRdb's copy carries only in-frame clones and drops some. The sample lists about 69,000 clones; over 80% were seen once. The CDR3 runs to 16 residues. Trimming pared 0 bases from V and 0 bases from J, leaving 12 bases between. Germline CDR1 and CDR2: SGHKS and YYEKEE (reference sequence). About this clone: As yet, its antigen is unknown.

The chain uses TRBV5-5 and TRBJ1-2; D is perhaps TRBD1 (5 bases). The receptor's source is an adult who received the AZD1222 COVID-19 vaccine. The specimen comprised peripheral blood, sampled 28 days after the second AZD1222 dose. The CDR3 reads CASSLAAGHANYGYTF. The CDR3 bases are TGTGCCAGCAGCTTGGCGGCAGGACACGCTAACTATGGCTACACCTTC.